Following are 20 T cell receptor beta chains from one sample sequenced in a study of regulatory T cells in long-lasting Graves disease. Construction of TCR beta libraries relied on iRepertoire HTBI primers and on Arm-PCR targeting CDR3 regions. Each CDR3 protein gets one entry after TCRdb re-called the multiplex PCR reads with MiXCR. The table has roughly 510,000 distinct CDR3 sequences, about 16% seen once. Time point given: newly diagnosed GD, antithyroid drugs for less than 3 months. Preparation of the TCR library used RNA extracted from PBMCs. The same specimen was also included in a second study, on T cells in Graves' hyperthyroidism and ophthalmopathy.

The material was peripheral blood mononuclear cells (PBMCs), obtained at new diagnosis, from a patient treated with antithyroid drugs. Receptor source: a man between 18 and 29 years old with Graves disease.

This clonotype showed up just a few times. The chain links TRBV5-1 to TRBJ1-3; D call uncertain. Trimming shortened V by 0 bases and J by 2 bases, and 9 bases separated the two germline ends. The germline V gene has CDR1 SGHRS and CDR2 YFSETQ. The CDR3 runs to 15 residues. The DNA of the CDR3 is TGCGCCAGCAGCTTGGTGGCGGCTACTGGAAACACCATATATTTT. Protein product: CASSLVAATGNTIYF.

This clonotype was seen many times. CDR3 amino acids: CSASDIASEQYF. The CDR3 DNA sequence: TGCAGTGCATCGGACATAGCCTCCGAGCAGTACTTC. V gene TRBV20-1 combines with J gene TRBJ2-7; weak D call: TRBD1 (5 bases). The V end was cut by 6 bases, the J end by 6 bases, with 15 bases between. In germline, CDR1 is DFQATT, CDR2 SNEGSKA (reference sequence). The CDR3 is made up of 12 amino acids.

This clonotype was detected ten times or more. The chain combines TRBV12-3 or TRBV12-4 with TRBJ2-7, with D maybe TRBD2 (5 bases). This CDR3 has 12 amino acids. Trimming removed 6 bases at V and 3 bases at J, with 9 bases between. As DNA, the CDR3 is TGTGCCAGCAGCGGACTCCTCTACGAGCAGTACTTC. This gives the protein CASSGLLYEQYF.

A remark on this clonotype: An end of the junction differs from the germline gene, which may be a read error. The DNA for the CDR3 is TGTGCCAGTAGTATTTTGACAGGCAATCAGTCCCAGCATTTT. Amino acids: CASSILTGNQSQHF. The chain couples TRBV19 to TRBJ1-5; D possibly corresponds to TRBD1 (6 bases). From germline, CDR1 is LNHDA and CDR2 SQIVND (reference sequence). The CDR3 length is 14 residues.

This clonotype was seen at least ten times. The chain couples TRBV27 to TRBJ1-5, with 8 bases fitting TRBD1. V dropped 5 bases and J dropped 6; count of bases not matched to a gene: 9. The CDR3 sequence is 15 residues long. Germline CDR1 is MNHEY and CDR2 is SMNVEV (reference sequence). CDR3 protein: CASSARTGQSQPQHF. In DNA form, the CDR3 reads TGTGCCAGCAGTGCCCGGACAGGGCAAAGTCAGCCCCAGCATTTT.

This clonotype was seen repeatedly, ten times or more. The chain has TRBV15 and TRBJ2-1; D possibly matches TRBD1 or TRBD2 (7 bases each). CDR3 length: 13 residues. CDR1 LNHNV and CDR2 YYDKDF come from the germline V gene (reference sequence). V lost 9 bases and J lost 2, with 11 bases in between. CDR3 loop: CATAGQTYNEQFF. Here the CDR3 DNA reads TGTGCCACAGCGGGACAGACCTACAATGAGCAGTTCTTC.

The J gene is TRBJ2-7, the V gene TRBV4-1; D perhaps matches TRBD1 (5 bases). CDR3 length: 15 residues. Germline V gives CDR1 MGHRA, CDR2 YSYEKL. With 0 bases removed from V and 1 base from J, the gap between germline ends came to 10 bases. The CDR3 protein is CASSQEGVTSYEQYF. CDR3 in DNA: TGCGCCAGCAGCCAAGAAGGGGTAACGTCCTACGAGCAGTACTTC.

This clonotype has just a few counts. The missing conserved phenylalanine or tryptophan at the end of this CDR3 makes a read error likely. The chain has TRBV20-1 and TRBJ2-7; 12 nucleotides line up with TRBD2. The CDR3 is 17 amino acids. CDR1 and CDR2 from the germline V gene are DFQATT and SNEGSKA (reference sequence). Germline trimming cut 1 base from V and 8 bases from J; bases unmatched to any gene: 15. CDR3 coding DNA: TGCAGTGCTAGAGTAAGGACTAGCGGGACGATACCTACGCAGCAGTACCTC. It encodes CSARVRTSGTIPTQQYL.

As DNA, the CDR3 is TGCGCCAGCAGCTCTAGTGCAGGAGGACTCAGAAACACCATATATTTT. This translates into CASSSSAGGLRNTIYF. The rearrangement joins TRBV5-1 to TRBJ1-3; D not certain. Trimming took 3 bases from V and 5 from J, leaving 18 bases between them. The V gene's germline CDR1 is SGHRS and CDR2 YFSETQ. The CDR3 runs to 16 residues.

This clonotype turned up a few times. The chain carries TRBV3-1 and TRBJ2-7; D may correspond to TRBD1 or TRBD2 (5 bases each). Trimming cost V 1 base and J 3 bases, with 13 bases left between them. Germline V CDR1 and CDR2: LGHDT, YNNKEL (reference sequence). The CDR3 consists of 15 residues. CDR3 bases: TGTGCCAGCAGCCAAGTCGGGGCGAATCGCTACGAGCAGTACTTC. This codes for CASSQVGANRYEQYF.

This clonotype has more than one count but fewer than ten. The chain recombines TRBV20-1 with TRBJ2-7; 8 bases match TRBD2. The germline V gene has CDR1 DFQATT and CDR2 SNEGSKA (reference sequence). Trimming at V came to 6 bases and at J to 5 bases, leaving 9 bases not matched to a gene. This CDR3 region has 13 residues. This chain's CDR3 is CSARRSGSNEQYF. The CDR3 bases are TGCAGTGCCAGGCGAAGCGGGAGCAACGAGCAGTACTTC.

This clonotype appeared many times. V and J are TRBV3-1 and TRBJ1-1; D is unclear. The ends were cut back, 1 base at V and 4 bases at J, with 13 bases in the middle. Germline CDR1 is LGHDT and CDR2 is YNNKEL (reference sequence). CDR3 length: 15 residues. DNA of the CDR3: TGTGCCAGCAGCCAAGCCCTACGGCTGAGCACTGAAGCTTTCTTT. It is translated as CASSQALRLSTEAFF.

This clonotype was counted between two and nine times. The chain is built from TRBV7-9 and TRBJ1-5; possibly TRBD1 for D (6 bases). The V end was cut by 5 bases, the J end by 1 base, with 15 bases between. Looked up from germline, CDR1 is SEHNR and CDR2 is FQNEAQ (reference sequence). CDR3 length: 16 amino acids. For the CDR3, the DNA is TGTGCCAGCAGCCCTCGGGGGGGGGCGAGCAATCAGCCCCAGCATTTT. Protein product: CASSPRGGASNQPQHF. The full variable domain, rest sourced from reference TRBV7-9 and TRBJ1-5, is DTGVSQNPRHKITKRGQNVTFRCDPISEHNRLYWYRQTLGQGPEFLTYFQNEAQLEKSRLLSDRFSAERPKGSFSTLEIQRTEQGDSAMYLCASSPRGGASNQPQHFGDGTRLSIL.

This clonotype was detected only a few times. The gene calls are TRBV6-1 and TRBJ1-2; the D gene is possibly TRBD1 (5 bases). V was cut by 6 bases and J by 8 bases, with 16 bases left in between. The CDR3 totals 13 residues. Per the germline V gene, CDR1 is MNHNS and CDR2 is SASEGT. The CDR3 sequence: CASSGGGVDGYTF. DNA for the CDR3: TGTGCCAGCAGCGGTGGGGGGGTGGACGGCTACACCTTC.

The CDR3 coding sequence is TGCGCCAGCAGCTTGGTACCCGGGGGCCCCGAGCAGTACTTC. It yields the protein CASSLVPGGPEQYF. The chain recombines TRBV5-1 with TRBJ2-7, with D possibly called TRBD1 or TRBD2 (6 bases each). V was trimmed by 0 bases and J by 6 bases, leaving 13 bases between them. The CDR3 spans 14 residues. Germline assignment: CDR1 SGHRS and CDR2 YFSETQ.

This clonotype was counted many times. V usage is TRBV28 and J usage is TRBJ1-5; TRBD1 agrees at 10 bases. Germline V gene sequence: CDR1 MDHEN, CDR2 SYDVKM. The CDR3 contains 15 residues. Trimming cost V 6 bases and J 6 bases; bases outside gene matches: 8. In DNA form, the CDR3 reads TGTGCCAGCAGCTCTGGGACAGGGGAAGGTCAGCCCCAGCATTTT. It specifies CASSSGTGEGQPQHF.

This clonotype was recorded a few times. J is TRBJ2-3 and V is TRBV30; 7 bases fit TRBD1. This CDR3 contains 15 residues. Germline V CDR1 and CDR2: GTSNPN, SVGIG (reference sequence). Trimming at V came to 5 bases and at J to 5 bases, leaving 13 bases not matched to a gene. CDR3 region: CAWGPGGAEIDTQYF. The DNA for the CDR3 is TGTGCCTGGGGACCAGGGGGAGCTGAGATAGATACGCAGTATTTT.

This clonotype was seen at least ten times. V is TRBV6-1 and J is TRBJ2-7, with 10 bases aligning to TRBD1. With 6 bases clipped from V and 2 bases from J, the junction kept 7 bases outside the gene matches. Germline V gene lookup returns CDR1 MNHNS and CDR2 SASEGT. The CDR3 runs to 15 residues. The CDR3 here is CASSTRTGGAYEQYF. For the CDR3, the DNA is TGTGCCAGCAGCACGAGGACAGGGGGAGCCTACGAGCAGTACTTC.

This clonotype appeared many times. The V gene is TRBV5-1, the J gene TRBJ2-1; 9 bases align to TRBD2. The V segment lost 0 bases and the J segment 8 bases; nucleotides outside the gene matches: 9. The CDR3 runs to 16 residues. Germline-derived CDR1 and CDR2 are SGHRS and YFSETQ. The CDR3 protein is CASSLAPSGRQDEQFF. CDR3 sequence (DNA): TGCGCCAGCAGCTTGGCCCCCAGCGGGAGGCAGGATGAGCAGTTCTTC.

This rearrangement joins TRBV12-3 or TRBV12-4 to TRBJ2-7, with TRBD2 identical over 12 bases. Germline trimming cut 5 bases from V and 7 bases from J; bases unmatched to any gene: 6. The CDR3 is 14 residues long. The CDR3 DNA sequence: TGTGCCAGCAGTCGACTAGCGGGAGCGTGGGAGCAGTACTTC. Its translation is CASSRLAGAWEQYF.